The clone carrying this T cell receptor beta chain was observed a few times. Its antigen is not identified. This entry is derived from a study of cytomegalovirus exposure and HLA in healthy donors. Findings of the study overall: Donors belonging to an Asian-associated ancestry cluster reportedly showed fewer N-insertions in productive TCRs than the approximately 680-donor mean, according to what a later analysis found.

Donors counted as nominally healthy when sampled, yet unrecorded immune exposures were likely. Germline assignment: CDR1 SGHTA and CDR2 FQGNSA. V dropped 5 bases and J dropped 2; count of bases not matched to a gene: 7. The CDR3 has 15 residues. PCR used 60 Vbeta primers and 13 Jbeta primers. TCRdb's table, derived via immunoSEQ multiplex PCR, lists solely in-frame clones and lacks some. Of approximately 170,000 clones in the sample, 75% to 90% were seen once. The chain has TRBV7-2 and TRBJ2-5; 8 bases align to TRBD2. Sequencing was done on a sample of PBMCs. The sequence was collected from a boy between 2 and 10 years old in good health and CMV-seronegative. The CDR3 sequence: CASSTIAGSQETQYF. In DNA form, the CDR3 reads TGTGCCAGCAGCACCATAGCGGGGTCTCAAGAGACCCAGTACTTC.